The 8 T cell receptor beta chains in this list originate from one sample, sequenced in a study of post-analysis software for immune sequencing data. Whole-study findings and limits: With TRBV5-6, TRBV5-1 and TRBV20-1 included, roughly five TRBV segments were more frequent in patients than in controls.

Each TCR beta cDNA library carried unique molecular identifiers. TCRdb reprocessed the PCR reads via MiXCR and lists one record per CDR3 protein. The sample lists under 650,000 distinct CDR3 sequences, around 47% occurring once. Their antigens remain unidentified. Input material: blood. The receptors stem from a girl aged 10 to 17 with multiple sclerosis.

The rearrangement links TRBV12-3 or TRBV12-4 to TRBJ2-7; D unresolved. Trimming cost V 5 bases and J 0 bases, with 8 bases left between them. The CDR3 is 13 residues long. As DNA, the CDR3 is TGTGCCAGCAGTAGGACCCCCTCCTACGAGCAGTACTTC. Its translation is CASSRTPSYEQYF.

This chain links TRBV5-1 with TRBJ2-7; the match to TRBD2 covers 9 bases. Germline values: CDR1 SGHRS, CDR2 YFSETQ. The CDR3 has 15 residues. The V segment lost 2 bases and the J segment 0 bases; nucleotides outside the gene matches: 3. CDR3 residues: CASSFLAGDSYEQYF. The CDR3 DNA is TGCGCCAGCAGCTTTTTAGCGGGAGACTCCTACGAGCAGTACTTC. Supplemented by reference TRBV5-1 and TRBJ2-7, the full variable domain reads KAGVTQTPRYLIKTRGQQVTLSCSPISGHRSVSWYQQTPGQGLQFLFEYFSETQRNKGNFPGRFSGRQFSNSRSEMNVSTLELGDSALYLCASSFLAGDSYEQYFGPGTRLTVT.

The rearrangement uses TRBV5-1 and TRBJ2-5; possibly TRBD2 for D (5 bases). Germline CDR1 SGHRS, CDR2 YFSETQ. This CDR3 spans 16 amino acids. Trimming took off 2 bases at V and 3 bases at J, with 17 bases between the two ends. The CDR3 protein is CASSFGSHRLKETQYF. The CDR3 nucleotides read TGCGCCAGCAGCTTCGGATCCCACAGACTAAAAGAGACCCAGTACTTC.

This clonotype occurred a few times. The rearrangement links TRBV7-2 to TRBJ1-1; D is perhaps TRBD1 (6 bases). Germline CDR1 is SGHTA and CDR2 is FQGNSA. V lost 4 bases to trimming and J lost 3 bases, with 9 bases between them. The CDR3 loop spans 13 amino acids. CDR3 amino acids: CASSSQGYTEAFF. The CDR3 DNA reads TGTGCCAGCAGCTCTCAGGGGTACACTGAAGCTTTCTTT. Complete variable domain (other parts from reference TRBV7-2 and TRBJ1-1): GAGVSQSPSNKVTEKGKDVELRCDPISGHTALYWYRQSLGQGLEFLIYFQGNSAPDKSGLPSDRFSAERTGGSVSTLTIQRTQQEDSAVYLCASSSQGYTEAFFGQGTRLTVV.

This chain uses TRBV2 with TRBJ2-7; D uncertain. The germline V and J ends were trimmed by 7 bases and 3 bases, with 7 bases remaining between them. Germline CDR1 and CDR2: SNHLY and FYNNEI. This CDR3 region has 11 residues. The CDR3 DNA sequence: TGTGCCAGCATGAGAGACTACGAGCAGTACTTC. Protein product: CASMRDYEQYF.

This clonotype has only a few counts. The DNA of the CDR3 is TGCGCCAGCAGCTTGGCCTTGTCTGAGGAGCAGTTCTTC. As protein: CASSLALSEEQFF. The V call is TRBV5-1, the J call TRBJ2-1; D not resolved. Looked up from germline, CDR1 is SGHRS and CDR2 is YFSETQ. V gave up 0 bases and J gave up 10 bases, with 11 bases separating them. The CDR3 sequence is 13 residues long.

The genes are TRBV12-3 or TRBV12-4 and TRBJ2-7, with TRBD2 matching 10 bases. The CDR3 spans 14 residues. V shed 4 bases and J 5 bases; nucleotides not matched to a gene: 5. In DNA form, the CDR3 reads TGTGCCAGCAGTTCTACTAGCGGGACTCACGAGCAGTACTTC. Translating it yields CASSSTSGTHEQYF.

J is TRBJ2-1 and V is TRBV20-1, with 12 bases fitting TRBD2. The V gene end was trimmed by 6 bases and the J gene end by 6 bases; junction bases not matched to a gene: 9. Germline V gene lookup returns CDR1 DFQATT and CDR2 SNEGSKA (reference sequence). This CDR3 has 15 residues. The CDR3 nucleotides read TGCAGTGCGCGGACTAGCGGGACCTTACTCAATGAGCAGTTCTTC. Its translation: CSARTSGTLLNEQFF.